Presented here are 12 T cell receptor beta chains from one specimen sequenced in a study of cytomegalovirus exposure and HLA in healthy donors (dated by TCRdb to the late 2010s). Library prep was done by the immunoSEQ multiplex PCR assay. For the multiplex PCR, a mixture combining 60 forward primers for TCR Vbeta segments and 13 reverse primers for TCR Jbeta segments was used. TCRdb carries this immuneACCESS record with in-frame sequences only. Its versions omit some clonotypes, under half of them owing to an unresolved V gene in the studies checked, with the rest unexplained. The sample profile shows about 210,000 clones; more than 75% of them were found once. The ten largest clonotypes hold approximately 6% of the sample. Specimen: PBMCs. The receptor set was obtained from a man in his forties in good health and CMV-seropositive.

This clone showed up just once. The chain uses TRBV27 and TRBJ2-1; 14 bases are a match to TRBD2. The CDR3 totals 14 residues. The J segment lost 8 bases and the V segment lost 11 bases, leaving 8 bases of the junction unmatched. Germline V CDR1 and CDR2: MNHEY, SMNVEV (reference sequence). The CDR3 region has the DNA TGTGCCGCCCGGGGACTAGCGGGAGTGGATGAGCAGTTCTTC. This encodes CAARGLAGVDEQFF.

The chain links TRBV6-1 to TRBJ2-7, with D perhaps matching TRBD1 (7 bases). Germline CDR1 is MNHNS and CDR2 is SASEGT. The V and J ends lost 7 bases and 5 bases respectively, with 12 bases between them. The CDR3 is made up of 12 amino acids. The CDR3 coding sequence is TGTGCCAGCACCAGGGGGGCGAACGAGCAGTACTTC. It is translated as CASTRGANEQYF.

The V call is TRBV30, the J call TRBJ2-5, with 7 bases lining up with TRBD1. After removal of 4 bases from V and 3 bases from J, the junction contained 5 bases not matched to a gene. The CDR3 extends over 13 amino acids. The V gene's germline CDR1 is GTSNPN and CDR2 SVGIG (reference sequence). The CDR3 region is CAWTPGTEETQYF. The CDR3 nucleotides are TGTGCCTGGACCCCAGGGACAGAAGAGACCCAGTACTTC.

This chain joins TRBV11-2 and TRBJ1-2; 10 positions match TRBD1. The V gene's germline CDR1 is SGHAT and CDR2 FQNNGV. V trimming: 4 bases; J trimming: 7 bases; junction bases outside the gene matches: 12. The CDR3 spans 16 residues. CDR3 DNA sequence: TGTGCCAGCAGCTCCCAGGGACAGGGGCTGGGGGGTGGCTACACCTTC. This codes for CASSSQGQGLGGGYTF.

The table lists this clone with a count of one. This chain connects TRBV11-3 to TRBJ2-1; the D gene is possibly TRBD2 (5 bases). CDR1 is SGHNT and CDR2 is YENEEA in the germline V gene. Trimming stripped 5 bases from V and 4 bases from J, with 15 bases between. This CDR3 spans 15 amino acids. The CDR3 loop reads CASSETIGGYNEQFF. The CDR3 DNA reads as TGTGCCAGCAGCGAGACTATTGGCGGTTACAATGAGCAGTTCTTC.

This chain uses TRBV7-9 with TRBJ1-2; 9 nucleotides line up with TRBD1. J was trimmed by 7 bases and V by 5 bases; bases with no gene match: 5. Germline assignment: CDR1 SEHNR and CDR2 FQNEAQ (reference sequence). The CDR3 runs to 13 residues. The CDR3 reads CASSVQGAVGYTF. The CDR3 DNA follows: TGTGCCAGCAGCGTACAGGGGGCGGTTGGCTACACCTTC.

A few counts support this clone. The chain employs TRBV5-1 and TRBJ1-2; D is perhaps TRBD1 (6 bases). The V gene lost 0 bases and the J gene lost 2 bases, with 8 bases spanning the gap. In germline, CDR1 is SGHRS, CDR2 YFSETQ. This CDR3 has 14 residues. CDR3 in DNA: TGCGCCAGCAGCTTGGCGGACAGCAACTATGGCTACACCTTC. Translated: CASSLADSNYGYTF. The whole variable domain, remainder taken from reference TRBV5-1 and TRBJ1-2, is KAGVTQTPRYLIKTRGQQVTLSCSPISGHRSVSWYQQTPGQGLQFLFEYFSETQRNKGNFPGRFSGRQFSNSRSEMNVSTLELGDSALYLCASSLADSNYGYTFGSGTRLTVV.

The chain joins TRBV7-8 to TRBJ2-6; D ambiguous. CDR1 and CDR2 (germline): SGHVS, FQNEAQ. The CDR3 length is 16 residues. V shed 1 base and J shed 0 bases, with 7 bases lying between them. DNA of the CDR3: TGTGCCAGCAGCTTAGATTGGCCCTCTGGGGCCAACGTCCTGACTTTC. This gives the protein CASSLDWPSGANVLTF.

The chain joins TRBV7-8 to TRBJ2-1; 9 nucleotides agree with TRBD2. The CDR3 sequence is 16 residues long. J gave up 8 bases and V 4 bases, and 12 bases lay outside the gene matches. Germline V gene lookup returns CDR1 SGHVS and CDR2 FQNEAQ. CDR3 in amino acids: CASSSLMIAGEYEQFF. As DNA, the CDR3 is TGTGCCAGCAGCTCCCTGATGATAGCGGGAGAGTATGAGCAGTTCTTC.

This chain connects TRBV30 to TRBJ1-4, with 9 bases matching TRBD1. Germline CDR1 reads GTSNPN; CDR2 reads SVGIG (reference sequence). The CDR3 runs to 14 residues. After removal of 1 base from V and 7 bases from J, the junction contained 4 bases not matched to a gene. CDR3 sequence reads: CAWSEGTGSEKLFF. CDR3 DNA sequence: TGTGCCTGGAGTGAGGGGACAGGGAGTGAAAAACTGTTTTTT.

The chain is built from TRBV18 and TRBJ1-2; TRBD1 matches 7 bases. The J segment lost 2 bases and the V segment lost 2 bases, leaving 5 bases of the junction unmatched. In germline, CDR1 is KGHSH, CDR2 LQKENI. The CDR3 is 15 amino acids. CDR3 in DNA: TGTGCCAGCTCACCATCGACAGGGTTCAACTATGGCTACACCTTC. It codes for CASSPSTGFNYGYTF.

The CDR3 is CASRWIAGGNEQFF. The CDR3 region has the DNA TGCGCCAGCAGATGGATAGCGGGAGGGAATGAGCAGTTCTTC. J is TRBJ2-1 and V is TRBV5-1; 11 positions match TRBD2. Trimming cost V 5 bases and J 7 bases; bases outside gene matches: 5. The CDR3 loop spans 14 amino acids. CDR1 is SGHRS, CDR2 YFSETQ, per germline.